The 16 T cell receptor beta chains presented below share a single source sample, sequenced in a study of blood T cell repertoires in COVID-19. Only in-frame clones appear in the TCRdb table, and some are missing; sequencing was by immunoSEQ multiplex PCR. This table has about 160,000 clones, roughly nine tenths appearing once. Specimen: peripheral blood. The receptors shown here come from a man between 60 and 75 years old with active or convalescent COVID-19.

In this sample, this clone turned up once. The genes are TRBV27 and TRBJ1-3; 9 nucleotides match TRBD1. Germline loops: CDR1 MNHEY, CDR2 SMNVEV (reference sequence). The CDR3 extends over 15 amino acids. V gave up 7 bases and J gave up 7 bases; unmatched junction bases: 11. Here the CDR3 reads CASTQDRGLRNTIYF. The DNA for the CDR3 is TGTGCCAGCACCCAGGACAGGGGTCTTAGGAACACCATATATTTT.

The CDR3 nucleotides are TGCGCCAGCAGCCAAGCGGCAGGTTCTAATAATTCACCCCTCCACTTT. Translated: CASSQAAGSNNSPLHF. V gene TRBV4-1 combines with J gene TRBJ1-6; unclear D gene. This CDR3 region has 16 residues. Trimming shortened V by 1 base and J by 5 bases, and 12 bases separated the two germline ends. Per the germline V gene, CDR1 is MGHRA and CDR2 is YSYEKL.

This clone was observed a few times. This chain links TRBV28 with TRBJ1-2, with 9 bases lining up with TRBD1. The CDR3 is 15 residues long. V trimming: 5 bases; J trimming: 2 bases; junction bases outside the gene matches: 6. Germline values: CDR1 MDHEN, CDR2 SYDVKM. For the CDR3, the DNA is TGTGCCAGCAGTCCCCTAGGACAGGGGAACTATGGCTACACCTTC. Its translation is CASSPLGQGNYGYTF.

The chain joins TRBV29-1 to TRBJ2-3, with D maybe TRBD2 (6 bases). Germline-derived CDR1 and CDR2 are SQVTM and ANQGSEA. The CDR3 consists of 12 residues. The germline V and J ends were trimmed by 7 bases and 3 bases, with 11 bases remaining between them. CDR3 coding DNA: TGCAGCGCAATAGCGGAAACAGATACGCAGTATTTT. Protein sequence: CSAIAETDTQYF.

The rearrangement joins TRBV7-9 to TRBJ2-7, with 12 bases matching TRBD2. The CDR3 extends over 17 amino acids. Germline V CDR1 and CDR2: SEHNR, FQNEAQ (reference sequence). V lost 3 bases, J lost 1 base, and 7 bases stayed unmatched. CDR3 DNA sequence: TGTGCCAGCAGCTTGACTTCGGGACTAGCGGGTTCCTACGAGCAGTACTTC. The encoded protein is CASSLTSGLAGSYEQYF.

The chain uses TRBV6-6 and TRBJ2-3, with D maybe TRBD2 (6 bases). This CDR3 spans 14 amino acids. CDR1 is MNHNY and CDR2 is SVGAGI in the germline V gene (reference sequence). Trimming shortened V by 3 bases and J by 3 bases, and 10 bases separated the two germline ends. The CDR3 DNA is TGTGCCAGCAGTTATCGGGGGAGTACAGATACGCAGTATTTT. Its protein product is CASSYRGSTDTQYF.

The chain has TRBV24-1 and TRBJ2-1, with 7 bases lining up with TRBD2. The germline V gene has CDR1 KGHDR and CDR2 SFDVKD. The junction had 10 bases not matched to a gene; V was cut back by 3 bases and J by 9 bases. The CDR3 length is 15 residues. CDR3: CATSDGALLASEQFF. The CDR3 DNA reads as TGTGCCACCAGTGATGGTGCCCTACTAGCGTCTGAGCAGTTCTTC.

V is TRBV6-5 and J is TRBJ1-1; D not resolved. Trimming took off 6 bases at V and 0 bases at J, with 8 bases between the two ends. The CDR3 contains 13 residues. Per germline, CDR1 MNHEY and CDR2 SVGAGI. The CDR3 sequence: CASSPVVNTEAFF. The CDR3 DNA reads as TGTGCCAGCAGCCCGGTGGTGAACACTGAAGCTTTCTTT.

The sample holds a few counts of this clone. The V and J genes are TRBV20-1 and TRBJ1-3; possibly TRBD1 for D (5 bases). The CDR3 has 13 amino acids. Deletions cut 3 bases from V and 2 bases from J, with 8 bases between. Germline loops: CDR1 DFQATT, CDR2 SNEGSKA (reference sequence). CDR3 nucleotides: TGCAGTGCTAGTCAGGGAACTGGAAACACCATATATTTT. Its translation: CSASQGTGNTIYF.

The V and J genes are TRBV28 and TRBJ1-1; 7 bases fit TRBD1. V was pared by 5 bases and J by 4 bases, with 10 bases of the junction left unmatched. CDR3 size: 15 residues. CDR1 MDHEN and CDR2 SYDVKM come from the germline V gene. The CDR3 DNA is TGTGCCAGCAGTCCTGGGGCCCAGGGGGTCACTGAAGCTTTCTTT. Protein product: CASSPGAQGVTEAFF.

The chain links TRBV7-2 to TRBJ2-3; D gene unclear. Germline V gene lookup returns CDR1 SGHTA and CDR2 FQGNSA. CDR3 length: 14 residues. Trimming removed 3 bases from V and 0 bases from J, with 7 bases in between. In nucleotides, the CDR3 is TGTGCCAGCAGCTTTTCTCCGAGCACAGATACGCAGTATTTT. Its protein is CASSFSPSTDTQYF.

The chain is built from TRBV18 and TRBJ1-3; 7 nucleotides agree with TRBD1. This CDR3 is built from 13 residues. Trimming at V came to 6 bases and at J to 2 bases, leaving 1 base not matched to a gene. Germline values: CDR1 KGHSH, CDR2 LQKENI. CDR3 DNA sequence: TGTGCCAGCTCGACAGGGACTGGAAACACCATATATTTT. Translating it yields CASSTGTGNTIYF.

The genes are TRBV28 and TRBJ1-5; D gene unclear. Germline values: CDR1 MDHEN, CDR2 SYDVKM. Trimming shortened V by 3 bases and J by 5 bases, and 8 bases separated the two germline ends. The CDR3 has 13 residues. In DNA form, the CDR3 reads TGTGCCAGCAGTTTCTTTTTAGATCAGCCCCAGCATTTT. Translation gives CASSFFLDQPQHF.

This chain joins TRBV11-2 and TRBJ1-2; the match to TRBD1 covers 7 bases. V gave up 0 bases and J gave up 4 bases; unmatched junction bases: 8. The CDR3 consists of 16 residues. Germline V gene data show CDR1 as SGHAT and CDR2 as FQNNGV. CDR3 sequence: CASSLDRYRGSYGYTF. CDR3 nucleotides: TGTGCCAGCAGCTTAGATCGTTACAGGGGCAGCTATGGCTACACCTTC.

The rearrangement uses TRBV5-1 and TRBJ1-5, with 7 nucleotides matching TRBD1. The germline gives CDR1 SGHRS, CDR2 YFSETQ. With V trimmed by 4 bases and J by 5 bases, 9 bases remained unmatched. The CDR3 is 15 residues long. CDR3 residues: CASSPRTGSDQPQHF. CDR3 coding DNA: TGCGCCAGCAGCCCGAGGACAGGCTCTGATCAGCCCCAGCATTTT.

This CDR3 is CASSLTGAFGEKLFF. The CDR3 DNA reads as TGCGCCAGCAGCTTAACAGGGGCCTTCGGGGAAAAACTGTTTTTT. The V gene is TRBV5-1, the J gene TRBJ1-4; 7 nucleotides align to TRBD1. Per the germline V gene, CDR1 is SGHRS and CDR2 is YFSETQ. V lost 2 bases to trimming and J lost 8 bases; unmatched junction nucleotides: 9. This CDR3 has 15 amino acids.